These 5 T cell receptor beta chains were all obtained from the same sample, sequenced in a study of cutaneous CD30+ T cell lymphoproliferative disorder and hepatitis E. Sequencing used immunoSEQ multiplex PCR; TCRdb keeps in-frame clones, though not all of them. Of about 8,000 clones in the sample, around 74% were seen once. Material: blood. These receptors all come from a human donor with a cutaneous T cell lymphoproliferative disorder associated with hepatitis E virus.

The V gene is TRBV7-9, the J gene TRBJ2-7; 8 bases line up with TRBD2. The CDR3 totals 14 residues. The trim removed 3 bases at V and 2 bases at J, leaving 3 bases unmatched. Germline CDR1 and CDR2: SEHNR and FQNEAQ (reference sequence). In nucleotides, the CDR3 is TGTGCCAGCAGCTTCAGCGGGGGACCCTACGAGCAGTACTTC. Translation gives CASSFSGGPYEQYF.

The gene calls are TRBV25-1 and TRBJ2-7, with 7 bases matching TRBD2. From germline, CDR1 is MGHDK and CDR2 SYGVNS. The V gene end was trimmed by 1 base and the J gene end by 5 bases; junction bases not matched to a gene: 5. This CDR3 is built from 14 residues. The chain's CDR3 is CASSELREYHEQYF. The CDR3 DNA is TGTGCCAGCAGTGAATTGCGGGAGTACCACGAGCAGTACTTC.

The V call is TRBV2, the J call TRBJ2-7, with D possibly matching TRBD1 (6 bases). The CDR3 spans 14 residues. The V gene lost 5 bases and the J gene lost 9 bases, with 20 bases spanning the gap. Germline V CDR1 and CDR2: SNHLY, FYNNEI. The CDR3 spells CASSLTRDIQGQYF. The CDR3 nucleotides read TGTGCCAGCAGTCTCACCCGGGACATCCAAGGGCAGTACTTC.

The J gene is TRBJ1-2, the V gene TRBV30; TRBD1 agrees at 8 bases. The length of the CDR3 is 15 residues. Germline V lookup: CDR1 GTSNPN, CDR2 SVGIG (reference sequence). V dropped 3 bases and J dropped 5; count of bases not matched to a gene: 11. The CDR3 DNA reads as TGTGCCTGGAGCATTAGGACAGGGCAGGGGTATGGCTACACCTTC. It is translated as CAWSIRTGQGYGYTF.

CDR3 nucleotide sequence: TGCAGCGTTGAAGGACTAGCGGGAGGGAGCTCCTACAATGAGCAGTTCTTC. Residues: CSVEGLAGGSSYNEQFF. The rearrangement links TRBV29-1 to TRBJ2-1, with 14 nucleotides matching TRBD2. There are 17 residues in the CDR3. After removal of 1 base from V and 0 bases from J, the junction contained 2 bases not matched to a gene. Germline-derived CDR1 and CDR2 are SQVTM and ANQGSEA.